This T cell receptor beta chain was documented in a study of OX40 agonist ivuxolimab in advanced cancers. Study details: With ivuxolimab, an agonistic anti-OX40 (CD134) antibody, patients were treated. One patient with hepatocellular carcinoma and two with cutaneous melanoma, three in all, had partial responses.

Germline CDR1 and CDR2: KGHSH and LQKENI. V gave up 6 bases and J gave up 4 bases, with 12 bases separating them. This CDR3 is 13 amino acids long. On this clone: No antigen is known for it.

The table came from immunoSEQ multiplex PCR; TCRdb's copy has only in-frame clones and leaves some out. The sample holds about 73,000 clones; 80% to 95% are singletons and the top ten take about 0.42%. The study, taken as a whole, reports: Circulating CD4+ and CD8+ T cells showed clonal expansion by week 6 at 0.1 to 3.0 mg/kg.

The TCR comes from an adult with an advanced solid tumor such as melanoma, head and neck, liver or kidney cancer. Sequences were derived from CD4+ or CD8+ T cells sorted from blood, sampled in a trial of the OX40 agonist ivuxolimab. The chain has TRBV18 and TRBJ2-5; D may be TRBD2 (5 bases). CDR3 sequence (DNA): TGTGCCAGCTCGAGGGCCGAACGAGAGACCCAGTACTTC. This gives the protein CASSRAERETQYF.